This record covers a single T cell receptor (beta chain). The same CDR3 can be traced to other DNA sequences in this sample. Researchers ran the assay at a deep level. Unsorted PBMCs provided DNA that was sequenced on ten immunoSEQ deep assay plates. Using immunoSEQ multiplex PCR, the repertoire was profiled, and TCRdb retains in-frame clones only, with some absent. The sample carries fewer than 650,000 clones, 70% to 80% recorded once. The sample comes from a study of shared clonotypes between healthy human individuals. CDR3 length equals 13 residues. The V gene's germline CDR1 is SGHVS and CDR2 FQNEAQ. The ends were cut back, 0 bases at V and 7 bases at J, with 7 bases in the middle.

This chain links TRBV7-8 with TRBJ1-5; D remains unclear. Sequencing used PBMCs. The sequence was obtained from a woman aged 40 to 50 in good health. Some clones in this sample may be carry-over from other donors' samples. The CDR3 loop is CASSLASGQPQHF. The CDR3 DNA sequence: TGTGCCAGCAGCTTAGCGTCGGGGCAGCCCCAGCATTTT. Together with reference TRBV7-8 and TRBJ1-5, the CDR3 gives the full variable domain: GAGVSQSPRYKVAKRGQDVALRCDPISGHVSLFWYQQALGQGPEFLTYFQNEAQLDKSGLPSDRFFAERPEGSVSTLKIQRTQQEDSAVYLCASSLASGQPQHFGDGTRLSIL.